Listed below are T cell receptor beta chains from one sample, sequenced in a study of T cells in Graves' hyperthyroidism and ophthalmopathy. MiXCR was run by TCRdb on the multiplex PCR reads, yielding one entry per CDR3 protein. The sample lists hundreds of thousands of distinct CDR3 sequences; approximately 25% were seen once. Input material: blood. These receptor sequences come from a man between 50 and 59 years old with Graves' hyperthyroidism. CDR3s include the opening cysteine and the closing phenylalanine or tryptophan. The D gene is left open where the match is weak. Clone size is not always given. Where it is, it says once, few, many or a class for expanded clones.

CDR3aa	CDR3nt	abundance	d_gene	v_gene	j_gene
CSANGRQGGGNEQFF	TGCAGTGCAAACGGGAGGCAGGGGGGAGGCAATGAGCAGTTCTTC	NA	NA	TRBV20-1	TRBJ2-1
CSARLETGDEQYF	TGCAGTGCTAGACTCGAAACGGGGGACGAGCAGTACTTC	few	NA	TRBV20-1	TRBJ2-7
CASSRPGKPHGYTF	TGTGCCAGCAGCCGTCCCGGGAAACCTCATGGCTACACCTTC	NA	NA	TRBV12-3/TRBV12-4	TRBJ1-2
CASGSGTETYGYTF	TGTGCTAGTGGGTCCGGGACAGAGACCTATGGCTACACCTTC	few	TRBD1	TRBV12-5	TRBJ1-2
CASSPGDRGRLLHF	TGTGCCAGCAGTCCCGGGGACAGGGGTAGACTCCTCCACTTT	NA	TRBD1	TRBV2	TRBJ1-6
CASSLNRESYEQYF	TGCGCCAGCAGCCTAAATCGGGAGTCCTACGAGCAGTACTTC	NA	NA	TRBV12-3/TRBV12-4	TRBJ2-7
CASSPGVGGPEETQYF	TGTGCCAGCAGCCCAGGGGTTGGGGGACCTGAAGAGACCCAGTACTTC	many	NA	TRBV11-3	TRBJ2-5
CASRGQQNTEAFF	TGTGCCAGCAGAGGGCAGCAGAACACTGAAGCTTTCTTT	once	NA	TRBV6-1	TRBJ1-1
CASSESPQADTQYF	TGCGCCAGCAGTGAGTCGCCCCAGGCGGATACGCAGTATTTT	NA	NA	TRBV10-1	TRBJ2-3
CASSLDPGQGTDTQYF	TGTGCCAGCAGCTTAGACCCGGGACAGGGGACAGATACGCAGTATTTT	NA	TRBD1	TRBV11-3	TRBJ2-3
CASSPGRQYEQFF	TGTGCCAGCTCACCTGGGAGGCAGTATGAGCAGTTCTTC	NA	NA	TRBV18	TRBJ2-1
CSVAQANYGYTF	TGCAGCGTTGCTCAGGCCAACTATGGCTACACCTTC	NA	NA	TRBV29-1	TRBJ1-2
CASSLDFSEQFF	TGTGCCAGCAGCTTAGATTTTAGTGAGCAGTTCTTC	many	NA	TRBV11-2	TRBJ2-1
CASSADAFSTDTQYF	TGCGCCAGCAGCGCGGACGCCTTCTCCACAGATACGCAGTATTTT	few	NA	TRBV5-1	TRBJ2-3
CASSLGGALTFGYTF	TGTGCCAGCAGTTTAGGGGGGGCGCTCACTTTTGGCTACACCTTC	NA	NA	TRBV28	TRBJ1-2
CASSFPAMTGYEQYF	TGTGCCAGCAGCTTCCCGGCCATGACGGGCTACGAGCAGTACTTC	NA	NA	TRBV11-3	TRBJ2-7
CASSPQGATAGELFF	TGTGCCAGCAGTCCACAGGGGGCTACGGCCGGGGAGCTGTTTTTT	NA	TRBD1	TRBV6-1	TRBJ2-2
CASSLSQTSGTQETQYF	TGTGCCAGCAGTTTATCTCAGACTAGCGGGACCCAAGAGACCCAGTACTTC	few	TRBD2	TRBV12-3/TRBV12-4	TRBJ2-5
CSVRRAANTGELFF	TGCAGTGTTAGGCGCGCAGCGAACACCGGGGAGCTGTTTTTT	NA	NA	TRBV20-1	TRBJ2-2